The 27 T cell receptor beta chains in this list originate from one sample, sequenced in a study of Tregs in tolerant kidney transplant recipients. The table came from immunoSEQ multiplex PCR; TCRdb's copy has only in-frame clones and leaves some out. The sample lists tens of thousands of clones; approximately 88% were seen once. The input for sequencing was CD4+ T cells from blood, taken before the transplant. Receptors were obtained from a human donor who received a combined kidney and bone marrow transplant.

For the CDR3, the DNA is TGTGCCAGCAGCTTACTAAACTATGGAAACACCATATATTTT. Encoded protein: CASSLLNYGNTIYF. V usage is TRBV7-2 and J usage is TRBJ1-3; D unclear. CDR3 length: 14 amino acids. Trimming pared 2 bases from V and 3 bases from J, leaving 8 bases between. The V gene's germline CDR1 is SGHTA and CDR2 FQGNSA.

This sequence joins TRBV7-2 and TRBJ2-5, with 8 positions matching TRBD1. CDR1 is SGHTA, CDR2 FQGNSA, per germline. This CDR3 has 13 residues. With V trimmed by 4 bases and J by 5 bases, 3 bases remained unmatched. The CDR3 reads CASSSRTGETQYF. DNA of the CDR3: TGTGCCAGCAGCTCCAGGACAGGGGAGACCCAGTACTTC.

The V gene is TRBV18, the J gene TRBJ2-7; 7 bases map to TRBD2. Trimming at V came to 5 bases and at J to 3 bases, leaving 7 bases not matched to a gene. Germline lookup yields CDR1 KGHSH and CDR2 LQKENI. This CDR3 region has 14 residues. The CDR3 region is CASSGASGGYEQYF. Here the CDR3 DNA reads TGTGCCAGCTCAGGAGCTAGCGGAGGCTACGAGCAGTACTTC.

The chain joins TRBV19 to TRBJ1-2; 7 bases are shared with TRBD1. The CDR3 totals 14 residues. Germline trimming cut 6 bases from V and 6 bases from J; bases unmatched to any gene: 10. Germline CDR1 and CDR2: LNHDA and SQIVND (reference sequence). The CDR3 sequence: CASSLPTQGDGYTF. Here the CDR3 DNA reads TGTGCCAGTAGCCTTCCAACGCAGGGGGATGGCTACACCTTC.

The chain couples TRBV9 to TRBJ1-2, with 9 positions matching TRBD1. The germline CDR1 and CDR2 sequences are SGDLS and YYNGEE. The CDR3 covers 15 residues. The V and J ends lost 0 bases and 7 bases, in that order; junction bases with no gene match: 7. The CDR3, as DNA: TGTGCCAGCAGCGTAGATACAGGGGGCGCGGGTGGCTACACCTTC. Translation: CASSVDTGGAGGYTF. Together with reference TRBV9 and TRBJ1-2, the CDR3 gives the full variable domain: DSGVTQTPKHLITATGQRVTLRCSPRSGDLSVYWYQQSLDQGLQFLIQYYNGEERAKGNILERFSAQQFPDLHSELNLSSLELGDSALYFCASSVDTGGAGGYTFGSGTRLTVV.

This sequence joins TRBV5-4 and TRBJ2-1, with TRBD2 identical over 7 bases. The CDR3 runs to 15 residues. In germline, CDR1 is SGHNT, CDR2 YYREEE (reference sequence). V gave up 1 base and J gave up 4 bases; unmatched junction bases: 5. The CDR3 coding sequence is TGTGCCAGCAGCTTGAGACTAGCCGGGTACAATGAGCAGTTCTTC. This codes for CASSLRLAGYNEQFF.

This chain connects TRBV28 to TRBJ2-7, with TRBD2 as a possible D gene (6 bases). Germline V lookup: CDR1 MDHEN, CDR2 SYDVKM. Trimming removed 7 bases from V and 5 bases from J, with 12 bases in between. The CDR3 has 12 residues. The CDR3 region is CASTATRDEQYF. DNA of the CDR3: TGTGCCAGCACTGCGACTAGGGACGAGCAGTACTTC.

This chain joins TRBV7-2 and TRBJ2-5; 7 bases fit TRBD1. The trim removed 2 bases at V and 4 bases at J, leaving 4 bases unmatched. CDR1 and CDR2 (germline): SGHTA, FQGNSA. CDR3 size: 14 residues. This CDR3 reads CASSLRGRGETQYF. The DNA of the CDR3 is TGTGCCAGCAGCTTAAGGGGGCGTGGAGAGACCCAGTACTTC.

The chain employs TRBV6-4 and TRBJ1-3; D is possibly TRBD1 (5 bases). Per germline, CDR1 MRHNA and CDR2 SNTAGT. V gave up 2 bases and J gave up 2 bases, with 13 bases separating them. The CDR3 has 16 residues. CDR3 in DNA: TGTGCCAGCAGTGACGGCGGGGCGGAAACTGGAAACACCATATATTTT. This gives the protein CASSDGGAETGNTIYF.

The chain links TRBV6-6 to TRBJ2-4; no firm D call. CDR1 and CDR2 (germline): MNHNY, SVGAGI (reference sequence). V was cut by 7 bases and J by 0 bases, with 10 bases left in between. This CDR3 is 14 amino acids long. The CDR3 DNA reads TGTGCCAGCAACGATTCAGGAGCCAAAAACATTCAGTACTTC. It yields the protein CASNDSGAKNIQYF.

This clone was picked up one time. V is TRBV28 and J is TRBJ2-7; no definite D call. V lost 6 bases, J lost 7 bases, and 13 bases lay in between. The CDR3 is 12 amino acids. Per germline, CDR1 MDHEN and CDR2 SYDVKM. In DNA, the CDR3 is TGTGCCAGCAGGCCAAATCCCAGTGAGCAGTACTTC. Translating it yields CASRPNPSEQYF.

The chain couples TRBV5-6 to TRBJ1-5, with D tentatively TRBD1 (6 bases). The length of the CDR3 is 14 residues. Germline-derived CDR1 and CDR2 are SGHDT and YYEEEE. Trimming shortened V by 4 bases and J by 2 bases, and 10 bases separated the two germline ends. The CDR3: CASSAGVRNQPQHF. DNA for the CDR3: TGTGCCAGCAGCGCAGGGGTTCGCAATCAGCCCCAGCATTTT.

This clone showed up just a few times. The V gene is TRBV29-1, the J gene TRBJ1-5, with D perhaps TRBD1 (6 bases). Trimming pared 7 bases from V and 3 bases from J, leaving 13 bases between. CDR1 and CDR2 from the germline V gene are SQVTM and ANQGSEA. CDR3 size: 13 residues. This chain's CDR3 is CSAQDSHNQPQHF. Written as DNA, the CDR3 is TGCAGCGCCCAGGACAGTCACAATCAGCCCCAGCATTTT.

The chain links TRBV6-1 to TRBJ1-5, with D unresolved. The germline gives CDR1 MNHNS, CDR2 SASEGT. The CDR3 covers 12 residues. V was cut by 2 bases and J by 11 bases, with 10 bases left in between. The CDR3, as DNA: TGTGCCAGCAGTGAATTATTGAGATCCCAGCATTTT. Residues: CASSELLRSQHF.

The V gene is TRBV18, the J gene TRBJ2-7; a possible D gene is TRBD1 (6 bases). Germline-derived CDR1 and CDR2 are KGHSH and LQKENI. CDR3 length: 11 residues. Trimming took off 8 bases at V and 2 bases at J, with 7 bases between the two ends. The CDR3 DNA is TGTGCCAGCGGACAGACCTACGAGCAGTACTTC. This codes for CASGQTYEQYF. The full variable domain, in which reference TRBV18 and TRBJ2-7 provide the parts outside the CDR3, is NAGVMQNPRHLVRRRGQEARLRCSPMKGHSHVYWYRQLPEEGLKFMVYLQKENIIDESGMPKERFSAEFPKEGPSILRIQQVVRGDSAAYFCASGQTYEQYFGPGTRLTVT.

The CDR3 DNA reads as TGTGCCAGCAGCCCTCCCAATGGGAGGGAGGCAGTGGATAGCAATCAGCCCCAGCATTTT. Its translation: CASSPPNGREAVDSNQPQHF. This chain connects TRBV7-6 to TRBJ1-5; D is unclear. Germline V gene data show CDR1 as SGHVS and CDR2 as FNYEAQ. This CDR3 is built from 20 residues. With 5 bases removed from V and 0 bases from J, the gap between germline ends came to 26 bases.

With respect to this clone: Germline and junction disagree at one end, which may indicate a read error. At the DNA level, this CDR3 is encoded by other sequences in the same sample as well. The V gene is TRBV2, the J gene TRBJ2-5; D gene uncertain. This CDR3 spans 14 amino acids. From germline, CDR1 is SNHLY and CDR2 FYNNEI. DNA of the CDR3: TGTGCCAGCAGTGACGATGGCAGCCAAGAGACTCAGTACTTC. This gives the protein CASSDDGSQETQYF.

The rearrangement uses TRBV7-8 and TRBJ2-1; possibly TRBD2 for D (6 bases). Looked up from germline, CDR1 is SGHVS and CDR2 is FQNEAQ. Trimming cost V 4 bases and J 9 bases, with 16 bases left between them. The CDR3 runs to 14 residues. The CDR3 region is CASSSVSRRGEQFF. The CDR3 DNA is TGTGCCAGCAGCTCTGTCAGTAGGCGGGGTGAGCAGTTCTTC.

The chain carries TRBV28 and TRBJ2-6; TRBD1 matches 7 bases. CDR1 is MDHEN and CDR2 is SYDVKM in the germline V gene. The V segment lost 8 bases and the J segment 0 bases; nucleotides outside the gene matches: 10. The CDR3 has 17 amino acids. DNA of the CDR3: TGTGCCAGCTTAACAGGGGCCATCCGCTCTGGGGCCAACGTCCTGACTTTC. It translates to CASLTGAIRSGANVLTF.

V gene TRBV15 combines with J gene TRBJ1-4, with 9 bases fitting TRBD1. In germline, CDR1 is LNHNV, CDR2 YYDKDF (reference sequence). The CDR3 covers 16 residues. After removal of 0 bases from V and 4 bases from J, the junction contained 3 bases not matched to a gene. The CDR3 here is CATSREPTGGNEKLFF. CDR3 DNA: TGTGCCACCAGCAGAGAGCCGACAGGGGGTAATGAAAAACTGTTTTTT.

V gene TRBV6-5 combines with J gene TRBJ2-3, with 8 bases aligning to TRBD2. The CDR3 is 15 amino acids. With 4 bases clipped from V and 2 bases from J, the junction kept 5 bases outside the gene matches. From germline, CDR1 is MNHEY and CDR2 SVGAGI. The CDR3 DNA reads TGTGCCAGCAGTTTATCGGGAGGGTCCACAGATACGCAGTATTTT. Translated: CASSLSGGSTDTQYF.

J is TRBJ2-3 and V is TRBV2; 11 nucleotides line up with TRBD2. The CDR3 consists of 17 residues. V shed 5 bases and J 4 bases; nucleotides not matched to a gene: 11. Germline CDR1 and CDR2: SNHLY and FYNNEI. CDR3 protein: CASSLAGGPASSDTQYF. In DNA, the CDR3 is TGTGCCAGCAGTTTAGCGGGAGGGCCCGCCTCCTCAGATACGCAGTATTTT.

The chain links TRBV4-2 to TRBJ2-7; 7 nucleotides match TRBD2. The CDR3 is made up of 16 amino acids. Trimming removed 0 bases from V and 0 bases from J; junction bases left unmatched: 5. CDR1 LGHNA and CDR2 YNFKEQ come from the germline V gene. CDR3 sequence (DNA): TGTGCCAGCAGCCAAGATTGGCGGGAGACCTCCTACGAGCAGTACTTC. It encodes CASSQDWRETSYEQYF.

This clone showed up just a few times. The chain joins TRBV5-5 to TRBJ1-5, with a weak D call TRBD1 (6 bases). The CDR3 totals 14 residues. Deletions cut 2 bases from V and 4 bases from J, with 10 bases between. In germline, CDR1 is SGHKS, CDR2 YYEKEE (reference sequence). The CDR3 spells CASSFGQQNQPQHF. CDR3 DNA sequence: TGTGCCAGCAGCTTTGGACAGCAAAATCAGCCCCAGCATTTT. The full variable domain, with the rest looked up from reference TRBV5-5 and TRBJ1-5, is DAGVTQSPTHLIKTRGQQVTLRCSPISGHKSVSWYQQVLGQGPQFIFQYYEKEERGRGNFPDRFSARQFPNYSSELNVNALLLGDSALYLCASSFGQQNQPQHFGDGTRLSIL.

This rearrangement joins TRBV19 to TRBJ1-5; a weak D match, TRBD1 (5 bases). Trimming left V 5 bases short and J 2 bases short, with 7 bases between. From germline, CDR1 is LNHDA and CDR2 SQIVND (reference sequence). The CDR3 sequence is 13 residues long. The CDR3 nucleotides are TGTGCCAGTAGTCAGGGCGGCAATCAGCCCCAGCATTTT. This translates into CASSQGGNQPQHF.

The chain couples TRBV25-1 to TRBJ2-7, with 12 bases that match TRBD2. The CDR3 spans 16 residues. The J segment lost 0 bases and the V segment lost 2 bases, leaving 2 bases of the junction unmatched. Looked up from germline, CDR1 is MGHDK and CDR2 is SYGVNS. This chain's CDR3 is CASSEGGLAGSYEQYF. The CDR3 coding sequence is TGTGCCAGCAGTGAAGGGGGACTAGCGGGCTCCTACGAGCAGTACTTC.

The chain carries TRBV10-1 and TRBJ2-5, with D possibly matching TRBD2 (6 bases). Germline loops: CDR1 WNHNN, CDR2 SYGVQD (reference sequence). The V end was cut by 11 bases, the J end by 1 base, with 17 bases between. The CDR3 totals 14 residues. The CDR3, as DNA: TGCGCCTCGGCGGAGGGCGGTTGCCAAGAGACCCAGTACTTC. Its translation is CASAEGGCQETQYF.